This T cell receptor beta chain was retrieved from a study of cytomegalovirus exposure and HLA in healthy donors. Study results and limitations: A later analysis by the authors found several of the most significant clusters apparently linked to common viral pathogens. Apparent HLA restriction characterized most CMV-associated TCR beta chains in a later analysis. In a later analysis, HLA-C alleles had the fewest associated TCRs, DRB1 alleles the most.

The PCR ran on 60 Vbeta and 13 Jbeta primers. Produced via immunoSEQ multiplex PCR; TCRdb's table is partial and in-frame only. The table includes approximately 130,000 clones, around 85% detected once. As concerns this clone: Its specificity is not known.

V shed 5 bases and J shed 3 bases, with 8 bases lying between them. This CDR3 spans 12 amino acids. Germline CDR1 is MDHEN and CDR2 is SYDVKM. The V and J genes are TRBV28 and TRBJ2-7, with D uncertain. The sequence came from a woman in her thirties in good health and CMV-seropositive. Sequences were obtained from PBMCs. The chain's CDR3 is CASSEAFYEQYF. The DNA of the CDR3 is TGTGCCAGCAGTGAGGCCTTCTACGAGCAGTACTTC.